Listed here are 29 T cell receptor beta chains from one sample, sequenced in a study of CD8 T cells in Susac syndrome. Random hexamers primed reverse transcription of about 0.5 to 1 ug RNA. In TCRdb, the immunoSEQ multiplex PCR reads were re-called with MiXCR into one record per CDR3 protein. The profile shows under 250,000 distinct CDR3 sequences, just under 95% of them singletons. Sample: CD4+ T cells from PBMCs. The source is a human donor with multiple sclerosis.

This chain connects TRBV12-3 or TRBV12-4 to TRBJ1-5; no definite D call. Trimming took 3 bases from V and 7 from J, leaving 16 bases between them. There are 15 residues in the CDR3. The CDR3 protein is CASSFSSGMRQPQHF. The CDR3 nucleotides are TGTGCCAGCAGTTTCTCGTCCGGGATGCGACAGCCCCAGCATTTT.

The genes are TRBV20-1 and TRBJ2-3; no firm D call. CDR1 and CDR2 from the germline V gene are DFQATT and SNEGSKA (reference sequence). The V gene lost 5 bases and the J gene lost 4 bases, with 10 bases spanning the gap. The CDR3 contains 12 residues. CDR3 amino acids: CSAGRAADTQYF. CDR3 bases: TGCAGTGCTGGCCGGGCCGCAGATACGCAGTATTTT.

V gene TRBV27 combines with J gene TRBJ2-6, with TRBD2 as a possible D gene (7 bases). The CDR3 contains 17 residues. V lost 6 bases to trimming and J lost 0 bases, with 15 bases between them. Germline V gene data show CDR1 as MNHEY and CDR2 as SMNVEV (reference sequence). The CDR3 loop is CASRRAGALSGANVLTF. CDR3 nucleotide sequence: TGTGCCAGCAGGAGGGCGGGGGCCCTCTCTGGGGCCAACGTCCTGACTTTC.

This rearrangement joins TRBV6-1 to TRBJ1-4, with 7 bases aligning to TRBD1. V dropped 10 bases and J dropped 8; count of bases not matched to a gene: 7. Germline V gives CDR1 MNHNS, CDR2 SASEGT. This CDR3 region has 12 residues. The chain's CDR3 is CATTGVREKLFF. Here the CDR3 DNA reads TGTGCCACCACAGGGGTTAGAGAAAAACTGTTTTTT.

This clonotype was detected only a few times. This chain connects TRBV9 to TRBJ2-1, with 8 bases fitting TRBD2. Germline assignment: CDR1 SGDLS and CDR2 YYNGEE. Trimming took 2 bases from V and 0 from J; bases not matched to a gene: 4. The CDR3 runs 16 residues. The CDR3 here is CASSVTSGSSYNEQFF. CDR3 nucleotide sequence: TGTGCCAGCAGCGTTACTAGCGGTAGCTCCTACAATGAGCAGTTCTTC.

The V and J genes are TRBV6-2 or TRBV6-3 and TRBJ1-4; D ambiguous. Trimming shortened V by 5 bases and J by 3 bases, and 16 bases separated the two germline ends. The CDR3 is 16 residues long. Germline CDR1 and CDR2: MNHEY and SVGEGT. The CDR3 bases are TGTGCCAGCAGTGCCAGACCCCCAGCGGCTAATGAAAAACTGTTTTTT. It encodes CASSARPPAANEKLFF.

This chain uses TRBV5-6 with TRBJ1-4; D is uncertain. The V and J ends lost 0 bases and 7 bases respectively, with 13 bases between them. CDR1 and CDR2 from the germline V gene are SGHDT and YYEEEE. The CDR3 spans 15 residues. CDR3 sequence (DNA): TGTGCCAGCAGCTTGGGAGGCACCTTTGGTGAAAAACTGTTTTTT. Its translation is CASSLGGTFGEKLFF.

The chain recombines TRBV12-5 with TRBJ1-1; TRBD1 matches 10 bases. CDR3 length equals 20 residues. The junction had 17 bases not matched to a gene; V was cut back by 3 bases and J by 1 base. Per germline, CDR1 LGHNT and CDR2 FRNRAP. This CDR3 is CASGLKAGATWDRGNTEAFF. For the CDR3, the DNA is TGTGCTAGTGGTTTAAAGGCGGGCGCGACGTGGGACAGGGGGAACACTGAAGCTTTCTTT.

The V call is TRBV12-3 or TRBV12-4, the J call TRBJ2-5, with D possibly being TRBD2 (6 bases). The V end lost 6 bases, the J end lost 3 bases, and 11 bases lay between the germline ends. The CDR3 contains 13 residues. This chain's CDR3 is CASSQTREETQYF. CDR3 nucleotides: TGTGCCAGCAGCCAGACTAGGGAAGAGACCCAGTACTTC.

The gene calls are TRBV23-1 and TRBJ1-3, with D unresolved. TRBV23-1 is filed as an ORF, its function uncertain. CDR3 length: 13 residues. The CDR3 here is CGRPESSGNTIYF. CDR3 nucleotide sequence: TGCGGCAGGCCGGAGTCCAGTGGAAACACCATATATTTT.

This chain joins TRBV3-1 and TRBJ2-7; no clear D gene. Germline V gene data show CDR1 as LGHDT and CDR2 as YNNKEL (reference sequence). The length of the CDR3 is 14 residues. Trimming pared 0 bases from V and 0 bases from J, leaving 6 bases between. CDR3: CASSQELDSYEQYF. The CDR3 nucleotides read TGTGCCAGCAGCCAAGAACTGGACTCCTACGAGCAGTACTTC.

This chain uses TRBV20-1 with TRBJ2-1, with 9 positions matching TRBD2. There are 15 residues in the CDR3. Germline CDR1 reads DFQATT; CDR2 reads SNEGSKA (reference sequence). The ends lost 3 bases at V and 9 bases at J; junction bases unmatched: 12. As DNA, the CDR3 is TGCAGTGCTAGCGGGGCGCGGGAGGGACAAGCTGAGCAGTTCTTC. It is translated as CSASGAREGQAEQFF.

This clonotype was seen only once. The chain joins TRBV5-1 to TRBJ2-5; perhaps D is TRBD1 or TRBD2 (5 bases each). With 0 bases removed from V and 0 bases from J, the gap between germline ends came to 15 bases. CDR3 length equals 17 residues. Germline CDR1 reads SGHRS; CDR2 reads YFSETQ. In DNA form, the CDR3 reads TGCGCCAGCAGCTTGGGTCCCGGGGCTGGATACCAAGAGACCCAGTACTTC. Encoded protein: CASSLGPGAGYQETQYF.

J is TRBJ2-2 and V is TRBV5-1; D remains ambiguous. The germline CDR1 and CDR2 sequences are SGHRS and YFSETQ. The V end was cut by 0 bases, the J end by 4 bases, with 7 bases between. The CDR3 extends over 14 amino acids. CDR3 in DNA: TGCGCCAGCAGCTTGGCAGAAATCACCGGGGAGCTGTTTTTT. Protein sequence: CASSLAEITGELFF.

The chain combines TRBV30 with TRBJ2-6; D ambiguous. V lost 7 bases and J 2 bases, leaving 9 bases between the germline ends. Germline CDR1 and CDR2: GTSNPN and SVGIG (reference sequence). CDR3 size: 13 residues. The CDR3 reads CALGEAGANVLTF. In nucleotides, the CDR3 is TGTGCCTTGGGCGAGGCTGGGGCCAACGTCCTGACTTTC.

This clonotype occurred a few times. The V call is TRBV6-6, the J call TRBJ1-2; D ambiguous. V was cut by 3 bases and J by 6 bases, with 8 bases left in between. The germline CDR1 and CDR2 sequences are MNHNY and SVGAGI (reference sequence). This CDR3 is 12 amino acids long. The chain's CDR3 is CASSYRADGYTF. As DNA, the CDR3 is TGTGCCAGCAGTTATAGGGCCGATGGCTACACCTTC.

The V and J genes are TRBV5-1 and TRBJ1-1; D remains unclear. Germline CDR1 SGHRS, CDR2 YFSETQ. Between the trimmed V and J ends, which lost 0 bases and 6 bases, there was a span of 15 bases. This CDR3 is 15 amino acids long. CDR3 in DNA: TGCGCCAGCAGCTTGGAGCAGGTAGCCACGGCTGAAGCTTTCTTT. This sequence encodes CASSLEQVATAEAFF.

J is TRBJ1-4 and V is TRBV5-6; perhaps TRBD1 as D (5 bases). The CDR3 length is 12 residues. Trimming pared 3 bases from V and 6 bases from J, leaving 6 bases between. Germline V gene lookup returns CDR1 SGHDT and CDR2 YYEEEE. The CDR3 DNA reads TGTGCCAGCAGCTGGGGGGATGAAAAACTGTTTTTT. Amino acid sequence: CASSWGDEKLFF.

This chain connects TRBV12-3 or TRBV12-4 to TRBJ2-1, with TRBD1 as a possible D gene (7 bases). V gave up 0 bases and J gave up 1 base, with 10 bases separating them. There are 16 residues in the CDR3. CDR3 protein: CASSLAAGGSYNEQFF. The CDR3 coding sequence is TGTGCCAGCAGTTTAGCGGCAGGGGGGTCCTACAATGAGCAGTTCTTC.

The chain has TRBV30 and TRBJ1-2; D call uncertain. Germline loops: CDR1 GTSNPN, CDR2 SVGIG (reference sequence). Trimming pared 0 bases from V and 10 bases from J, leaving 18 bases between. CDR3 length: 14 amino acids. Here the CDR3 DNA reads TGTGCCTGGAGTGTTACCGTAGAGAGCAGTGACTACACCTTC. This encodes CAWSVTVESSDYTF. Combining the CDR3 with reference TRBV30 and TRBJ1-2 gives the whole variable domain SQTIHQWPATLVQPVGSPLSLECTVEGTSNPNLYWYRQAAGRGLQLLFYSVGIGQISSEVPQNLSASRPQDRQFILSSKKLLLSDSGFYLCAWSVTVESSDYTFGSGTRLTVV.

This chain connects TRBV7-3 to TRBJ2-7; 9 bases fit TRBD2. Germline V lookup: CDR1 SGHTA, CDR2 FQGTGA. The CDR3 consists of 15 residues. With 3 bases clipped from V and 4 bases from J, the junction kept 7 bases outside the gene matches. The CDR3 region is CASSFPSGACYEQYV. CDR3 DNA sequence: TGTGCCAGCAGCTTTCCTAGCGGGGCGTGTTACGAGCAGTACGTC.

The chain uses TRBV19 and TRBJ2-5, with D possibly TRBD1 on 5 matching bases. Germline V gene sequence: CDR1 LNHDA, CDR2 SQIVND (reference sequence). The V and J ends lost 6 bases and 3 bases respectively, with 14 bases between them. The CDR3 runs to 14 residues. CDR3 sequence: CASSTDGAEETQYF. The CDR3 bases are TGTGCCAGTAGCACCGATGGGGCAGAAGAGACCCAGTACTTC. Drawing the rest from reference TRBV19 and TRBJ2-5, the complete variable domain is DGGITQSPKYLFRKEGQNVTLSCEQNLNHDAMYWYRQDPGQGLRLIYYSQIVNDFQKGDIAEGYSVSREKKESFPLTVTSAQKNPTAFYLCASSTDGAEETQYFGPGTRLLVL.

J is TRBJ1-6 and V is TRBV9; a possible D gene is TRBD1 (6 bases). Germline loops: CDR1 SGDLS, CDR2 YYNGEE. V dropped 0 bases and J dropped 7 bases, with 11 bases sitting between them. CDR3 size: 15 residues. The CDR3 coding sequence is TGTGCCAGCAGCGTAGTGGGGGCTCAGAATTCACCCCTCCACTTT. Translating gives CASSVVGAQNSPLHF.

V is TRBV7-9 and J is TRBJ1-1; no clear D. The length of the CDR3 is 13 residues. V dropped 1 base and J dropped 5 bases, with 8 bases sitting between them. Germline V gene data show CDR1 as SEHNR and CDR2 as FQNEAQ (reference sequence). As DNA, the CDR3 is TGTGCCAGCAGCTTAGGGGTATCGACTGAAGCTTTCTTT. The encoded protein is CASSLGVSTEAFF.

The chain links TRBV18 to TRBJ1-4; D perhaps matches TRBD1 (5 bases). With 6 bases removed from V and 8 bases from J, the gap between germline ends came to 13 bases. The length of the CDR3 is 13 residues. Per germline, CDR1 KGHSH and CDR2 LQKENI. CDR3 nucleotides: TGTGCCAGCTCGCGGGACGGGGAGGAAAAACTGTTTTTT. Encoded protein: CASSRDGEEKLFF.

This sequence joins TRBV7-8 and TRBJ1-5, with D maybe TRBD1 (6 bases). Trimming stripped 0 bases from V and 1 base from J, with 13 bases between. CDR1 is SGHVS, CDR2 FQNEAQ, per germline. There are 17 residues in the CDR3. The DNA for the CDR3 is TGTGCCAGCAGCTTAGCGCGGTACAGGGTGAGCAATCAGCCCCAGCATTTT. Its translation is CASSLARYRVSNQPQHF.

The table lists this clonotype with a count of one. The rearrangement links TRBV12-3 or TRBV12-4 to TRBJ2-1; D may be TRBD2 (6 bases). The CDR3 spans 13 residues. V was trimmed by 6 bases and J by 3 bases, leaving 9 bases between them. In DNA, the CDR3 is TGTGCCAGCAGCCCGACTAGCTACAATGAGCAGTTCTTC. As protein: CASSPTSYNEQFF.

The chain joins TRBV24-1 to TRBJ2-2; D is perhaps TRBD1 or TRBD2 (5 bases each). Germline V gene lookup returns CDR1 KGHDR and CDR2 SFDVKD. The CDR3 sequence is 14 residues long. Trimming took off 8 bases at V and 1 base at J, with 10 bases between the two ends. CDR3 nucleotides: TGTGCCACCACCGGGACGGAGAACACCGGGGAGCTGTTTTTT. The encoded protein is CATTGTENTGELFF.

The J gene is TRBJ1-4, the V gene TRBV15; D is unresolved. V dropped 0 bases and J dropped 8 bases, with 13 bases sitting between them. Germline V gene lookup returns CDR1 LNHNV and CDR2 YYDKDF (reference sequence). There are 15 residues in the CDR3. The CDR3 spells CATSRDLGFGEKLFF. In DNA, the CDR3 is TGTGCCACCAGCAGAGATCTAGGATTTGGGGAAAAACTGTTTTTT.